Shown below are 11 T cell receptor beta chains from a single sample sequenced in a study of T cell responses to AZD1222 COVID-19 vaccine. Profiled with immunoSEQ multiplex PCR; TCRdb holds only in-frame clones, not every one. Of over 130,000 clones listed, approximately 92% are singletons. The sequenced sample was peripheral blood, obtained 28 days after the second AZD1222 dose. Receptors were obtained from an adult who received the AZD1222 COVID-19 vaccine.

The rearrangement uses TRBV5-1 and TRBJ1-6; tentative D call: TRBD1 (6 bases). The V end was cut by 4 bases, the J end by 4 bases, with 9 bases between. CDR1 and CDR2 from the germline V gene are SGHRS and YFSETQ. The CDR3 runs to 14 residues. The CDR3 spells CASSQDSYNSPLHF. In DNA, the CDR3 is TGCGCCAGCAGCCAGGACAGTTATAATTCACCCCTCCACTTT.

In DNA form, the CDR3 reads TGTGCCAGCTCACCGGGACAGGGGGCGACTAATGAAAAACTGTTTTTT. This gives the protein CASSPGQGATNEKLFF. This chain links TRBV18 with TRBJ1-4; TRBD1 aligns across 12 bases. Germline CDR1 is KGHSH and CDR2 is LQKENI. This CDR3 has 16 residues. V shed 3 bases, J shed 2 bases, and the junction held 1 base outside the gene matches.

The rearrangement joins TRBV10-3 to TRBJ2-5, with TRBD1 identical over 12 bases. Germline CDR1 and CDR2: ENHRY and SYGVKD. Trimming took 3 bases from V and 9 from J; bases not matched to a gene: 8. The CDR3 consists of 15 residues. In DNA form, the CDR3 reads TGTGCCATCAGTGAAGGGACAGGGGGCTCCAGGGCCCAGTACTTC. It specifies CAISEGTGGSRAQYF.

This clone appeared a single time. The chain joins TRBV4-1 to TRBJ2-1; 10 bases align to TRBD2. Germline V gene data show CDR1 as MGHRA and CDR2 as YSYEKL. Germline trimming cut 0 bases from V and 0 bases from J; bases unmatched to any gene: 8. The CDR3 spans 19 residues. The DNA for the CDR3 is TGCGCCAGCAGCCAAGAGGCTAGCGGGAGTTTGGGCTCCTACAATGAGCAGTTCTTC. This codes for CASSQEASGSLGSYNEQFF.

The V and J genes are TRBV29-1 and TRBJ1-2; 8 nucleotides agree with TRBD1. After removal of 4 bases from V and 5 bases from J, the junction contained 3 bases not matched to a gene. CDR1 is SQVTM and CDR2 is ANQGSEA in the germline V gene. The CDR3 runs to 12 residues. In nucleotides, the CDR3 is TGCAGCGTTGGGCGACAGGGGTATGGCTACACCTTC. Encoded protein: CSVGRQGYGYTF.

The table lists this clone with a count of one. The chain uses TRBV30 and TRBJ2-2, with D possibly matching TRBD1 (6 bases). V lost 4 bases and J lost 2, with 14 bases in between. The CDR3 is 15 residues long. Germline loops: CDR1 GTSNPN, CDR2 SVGIG (reference sequence). The CDR3, as DNA: TGTGCCTGGATTGGGGGCATAACTAACACCGGGGAGCTGTTTTTT. This encodes CAWIGGITNTGELFF.

The chain recombines TRBV28 with TRBJ2-7; possible D gene TRBD1, 6 bases. Trimming removed 2 bases at V and 5 bases at J, with 16 bases between. Germline V gene lookup returns CDR1 MDHEN and CDR2 SYDVKM. There are 15 residues in the CDR3. The DNA for the CDR3 is TGTGCCAGCAGTTTACAAGGGGGTTCCACTAACGAGCAGTACTTC. Its translation is CASSLQGGSTNEQYF. Drawing the rest from reference TRBV28 and TRBJ2-7, the complete variable domain is DVKVTQSSRYLVKRTGEKVFLECVQDMDHENMFWYRQDPGLGLRLIYFSYDVKMKEKGDIPEGYSVSREKKERFSLILESASTNQTSMYLCASSLQGGSTNEQYFGPGTRLTVT.

The genes are TRBV4-2 and TRBJ1-5, with D perhaps matching TRBD1 (6 bases). This CDR3 region has 16 residues. From germline, CDR1 is LGHNA and CDR2 YNFKEQ. V lost 3 bases and J lost 2, with 14 bases in between. The CDR3 region is CASSQEEGEGNQPQHF. The DNA for the CDR3 is TGTGCCAGCAGCCAGGAAGAGGGGGAAGGCAATCAGCCCCAGCATTTT.

The V call is TRBV10-3, the J call TRBJ2-3; TRBD2 is a possible D gene (5 bases). This CDR3 spans 13 amino acids. Germline CDR1 is ENHRY and CDR2 is SYGVKD. Trimming stripped 9 bases from V and 1 base from J, with 11 bases between. The CDR3 is CAISSIGTDTQYF. The DNA of the CDR3 is TGTGCCATATCTAGCATCGGCACAGATACGCAGTATTTT.

The J gene is TRBJ2-2, the V gene TRBV2, with D possibly called TRBD1 or TRBD2 (5 bases each). The V end was cut by 3 bases, the J end by 5 bases, with 10 bases between. The CDR3 has 14 residues. Germline CDR1 and CDR2: SNHLY and FYNNEI. CDR3 loop: CASSERGPTGELFF. The CDR3 nucleotides read TGTGCCAGCAGTGAGAGGGGACCGACCGGGGAGCTGTTTTTT.

V gene TRBV5-1 combines with J gene TRBJ1-2, with D possibly matching TRBD1 (6 bases). The germline gives CDR1 SGHRS, CDR2 YFSETQ. Between the trimmed V and J ends, which lost 4 bases and 7 bases, there was a span of 17 bases. The CDR3 length is 14 residues. CDR3 in amino acids: CASSEPSGAGGYTF. The CDR3 DNA follows: TGCGCCAGCAGCGAACCCTCGGGGGCAGGTGGCTACACCTTC.